This passage covers 2 T cell receptor beta chains from one sample sequenced in a study of blood T cell repertoires in COVID-19. Using immunoSEQ multiplex PCR, the repertoire was profiled, and TCRdb retains in-frame clones only, with some absent. The sample has 150,000 to 200,000 clones; around nine tenths are singletons. The sequenced sample consisted of peripheral blood. These receptor sequences come from a man in his 70s with acute or convalescent COVID-19.

V is TRBV19 and J is TRBJ2-1, with D possibly matching TRBD1 (7 bases). This CDR3 spans 16 amino acids. Germline V gene data show CDR1 as LNHDA and CDR2 as SQIVND (reference sequence). Trimming shortened V by 2 bases and J by 4 bases, and 15 bases separated the two germline ends. For the CDR3, the DNA is TGTGCCAGTAGTATATGGAGGGGGCGGCCTTACAATGAGCAGTTCTTC. This encodes CASSIWRGRPYNEQFF.

The rearrangement joins TRBV28 to TRBJ1-5; D uncertain. Germline V gene sequence: CDR1 MDHEN, CDR2 SYDVKM. V lost 3 bases and J lost 5, with 11 bases in between. The CDR3 runs to 14 residues. Here the CDR3 DNA reads TGTGCCAGCAGTTTGCCACACCCCTATCAGCCCCAGCATTTT. Translating it yields CASSLPHPYQPQHF. The whole variable domain, remainder taken from reference TRBV28 and TRBJ1-5, is DVKVTQSSRYLVKRTGEKVFLECVQDMDHENMFWYRQDPGLGLRLIYFSYDVKMKEKGDIPEGYSVSREKKERFSLILESASTNQTSMYLCASSLPHPYQPQHFGDGTRLSIL.